A single T cell receptor (beta chain) is shown here with its context. Profiling relied on immunoSEQ multiplex PCR, and the TCRdb table lists in-frame clones only, not all of them. Here the sample spans under 150,000 clones, around 85% being singletons. These data come from a study of blood T cell repertoires in COVID-19. The V gene's germline CDR1 is LNHDA and CDR2 SQIVND (reference sequence). Trimming stripped 8 bases from V and 1 base from J, with 14 bases between. The CDR3 length is 14 residues. The chain carries TRBV19 and TRBJ1-2, with unresolved D. Sequenced: peripheral blood. The sequence was collected from a woman aged 60-75 years with COVID-19, enrolled during active disease. The CDR3 nucleotides read TGTGCCAGTGGAATGGCGGGATTTAACTATGGCTACACCTTC. It translates to CASGMAGFNYGYTF.